This TCR beta chain was retrieved from a study of cytomegalovirus exposure and HLA in healthy donors. CDR1 and CDR2 from the germline V gene are MGHRA and YSYEKL. This CDR3 has 14 amino acids. The PCR ran on 60 Vbeta and 13 Jbeta primers. Only in-frame clones appear in the TCRdb table, and some are missing; sequencing was by immunoSEQ multiplex PCR. This sample has hundreds of thousands of clones, with roughly 89% found just once. About this clone: The junction shows a germline mismatch at one end, possibly a read error.

This clonotype was sampled from a woman aged 18-29 years in good health and CMV-seronegative. The chain is built from TRBV4-1 and TRBJ2-7, with TRBD1 as a possible D gene (5 bases). Sequencing was carried out using PBMCs. The CDR3, as DNA: TGCGCCAGCAGCCAAGGTCAGGGCTCCGACGAGCAGTACTTC. Amino acid sequence: CASSQGQGSDEQYF.